Sequencing of this T cell receptor beta chain was carried out in a study of blood T cell repertoires in COVID-19. As for the study in general: T cells, B-cell-depleted T cells, or PBMCs provided the cDNA or gDNA that served as material.

Trimming stripped 7 bases from V and 2 bases from J, with 11 bases between. CDR1 is MNHNY, CDR2 SVGAGI, per germline (reference sequence). The CDR3 runs 13 residues. As processed by the authors: From reference gene primer amplification, estimates of nucleated cell counts were derived. Profiled with immunoSEQ multiplex PCR; TCRdb holds only in-frame clones, not every one. V and J calls and clone size are as listed in that table; D and trimming were resolved from the DNA. Here the sample spans roughly 250,000 clones, roughly 84% being singletons. The chain recombines TRBV6-6 with TRBJ1-1; D unresolved. The sequencing sample was made of peripheral blood. This TCR derives from a woman aged 40 to 55 who had recovered from COVID-19. The CDR3: CASTSAGNTEAFF. In DNA form, the CDR3 reads TGTGCCAGCACCTCCGCGGGAAACACTGAAGCTTTCTTT.